Described below is a single T cell receptor (beta chain) sequence and its context. The sample comes from a study of blood T cell repertoires in COVID-19. About the research overall: There were acute and convalescent COVID-19 samples, and they came from the United States, Italy and Spain. T cells, B-cell-depleted T cells, or PBMCs provided the cDNA or gDNA that served as material.

Original analysis: Amplification of reference gene primers was used by the study to estimate nucleated cell counts. The repertoire was sequenced with immunoSEQ multiplex PCR; TCRdb's copy has only in-frame clones and lacks some. V, J and clone size reflect that table, while D and trimming were determined from the DNA. This table has 300,000 to 400,000 clones, around 87% appearing once. The CDR3 has 14 amino acids. Trimming cost V 4 bases and J 7 bases; bases outside gene matches: 5. Germline values: CDR1 LNHNV, CDR2 YYDKDF (reference sequence). The specimen sequenced was peripheral blood. This receptor was taken from a man aged 45-65 years with active or convalescent COVID-19. V gene TRBV15 combines with J gene TRBJ1-4; TRBD1 matches 8 bases. CDR3 in DNA: TGTGCCACCAGCAAGGACAGGGACACTGAAAAACTGTTTTTT. It specifies CATSKDRDTEKLFF.